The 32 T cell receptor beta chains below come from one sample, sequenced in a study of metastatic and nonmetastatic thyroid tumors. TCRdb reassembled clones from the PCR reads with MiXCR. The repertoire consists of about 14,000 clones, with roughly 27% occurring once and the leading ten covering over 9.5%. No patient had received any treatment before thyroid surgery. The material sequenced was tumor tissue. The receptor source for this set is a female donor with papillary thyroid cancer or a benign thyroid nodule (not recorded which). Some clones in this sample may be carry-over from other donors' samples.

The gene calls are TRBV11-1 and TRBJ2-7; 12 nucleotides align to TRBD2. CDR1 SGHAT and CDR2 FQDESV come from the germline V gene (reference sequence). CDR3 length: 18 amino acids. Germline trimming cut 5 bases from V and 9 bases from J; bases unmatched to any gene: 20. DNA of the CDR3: TGTGCCAGCAGCGGAAGCTTGTCGGCTAGCGGGAGGGGAAACGGGCAGTACTTC. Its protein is CASSGSLSASGRGNGQYF.

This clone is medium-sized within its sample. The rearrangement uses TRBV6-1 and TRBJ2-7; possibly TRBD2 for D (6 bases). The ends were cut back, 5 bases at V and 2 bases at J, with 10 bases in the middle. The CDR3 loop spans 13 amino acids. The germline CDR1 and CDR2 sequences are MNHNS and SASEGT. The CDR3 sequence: CASSSRGPYEQYF. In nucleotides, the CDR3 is TGTGCCAGCAGTTCGCGGGGTCCCTACGAGCAGTACTTC.

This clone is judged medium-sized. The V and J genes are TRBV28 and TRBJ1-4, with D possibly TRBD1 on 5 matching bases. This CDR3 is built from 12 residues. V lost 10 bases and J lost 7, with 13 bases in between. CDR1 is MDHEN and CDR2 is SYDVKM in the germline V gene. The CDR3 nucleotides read TGTGCCACCGCTAGGGACGCTGAAAAACTGTTTTTT. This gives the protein CATARDAEKLFF.

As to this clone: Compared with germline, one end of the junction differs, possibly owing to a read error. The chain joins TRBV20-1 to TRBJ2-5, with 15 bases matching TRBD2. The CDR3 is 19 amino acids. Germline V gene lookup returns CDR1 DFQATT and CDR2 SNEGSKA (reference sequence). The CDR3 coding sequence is TGCAGTGCTAGACCCGGACAGGGACTAGCGGGAGGTACACAAGAGACCAAGTACTTC. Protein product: CSARPGQGLAGGTQETKYF.

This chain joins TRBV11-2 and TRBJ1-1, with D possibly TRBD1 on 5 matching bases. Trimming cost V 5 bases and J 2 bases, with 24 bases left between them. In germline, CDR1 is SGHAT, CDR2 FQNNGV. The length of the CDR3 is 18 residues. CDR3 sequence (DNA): TGTGCCAGCAGCAACCGGGGCCCGGGAGGGCGGATTAACACTGAAGCTTTCTTT. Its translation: CASSNRGPGGRINTEAFF.

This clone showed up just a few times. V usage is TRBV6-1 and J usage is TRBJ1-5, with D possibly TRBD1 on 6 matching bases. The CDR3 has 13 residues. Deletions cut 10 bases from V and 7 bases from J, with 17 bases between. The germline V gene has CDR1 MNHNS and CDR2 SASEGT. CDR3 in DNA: TGTGCCACCAGCCTCTACAGGGAACAGCCCCAGCATTTT. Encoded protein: CATSLYREQPQHF.

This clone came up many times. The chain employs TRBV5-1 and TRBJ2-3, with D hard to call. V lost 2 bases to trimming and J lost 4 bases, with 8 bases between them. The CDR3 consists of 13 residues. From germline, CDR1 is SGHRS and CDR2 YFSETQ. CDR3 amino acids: CASSFSQADTQYF. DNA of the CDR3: TGCGCCAGCAGCTTTTCTCAAGCAGATACGCAGTATTTT.

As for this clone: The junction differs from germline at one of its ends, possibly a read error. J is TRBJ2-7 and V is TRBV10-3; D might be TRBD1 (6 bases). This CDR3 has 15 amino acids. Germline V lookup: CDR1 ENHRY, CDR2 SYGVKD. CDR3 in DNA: TGTTCCATCAGTGGGGAGAGTCTAACAGGGTACGATCAGTACTTC. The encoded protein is CSISGESLTGYDQYF.

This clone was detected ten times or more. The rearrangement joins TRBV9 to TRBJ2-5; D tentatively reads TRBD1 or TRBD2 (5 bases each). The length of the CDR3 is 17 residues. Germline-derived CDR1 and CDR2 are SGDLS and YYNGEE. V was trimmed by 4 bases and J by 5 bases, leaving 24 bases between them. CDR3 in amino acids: CASSPRRGGPLSETQYF. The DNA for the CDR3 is TGTGCCAGCAGCCCCCGTCGGGGCGGACCCTTGTCGGAGACCCAGTACTTC. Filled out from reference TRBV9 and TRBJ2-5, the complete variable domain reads DSGVTQTPKHLITATGQRVTLRCSPRSGDLSVYWYQQSLDQGLQFLIQYYNGEERAKGNILERFSAQQFPDLHSELNLSSLELGDSALYFCASSPRRGGPLSETQYFGPGTRLLVL.

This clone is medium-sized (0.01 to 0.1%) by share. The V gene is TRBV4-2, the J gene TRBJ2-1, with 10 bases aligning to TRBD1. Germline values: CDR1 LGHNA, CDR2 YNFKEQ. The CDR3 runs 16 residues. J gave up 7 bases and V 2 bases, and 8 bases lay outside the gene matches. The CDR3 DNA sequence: TGTGCCAGCAGCCAACCCGGGACAGGGGCTACTAATGAGCAGTTCTTC. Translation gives CASSQPGTGATNEQFF.

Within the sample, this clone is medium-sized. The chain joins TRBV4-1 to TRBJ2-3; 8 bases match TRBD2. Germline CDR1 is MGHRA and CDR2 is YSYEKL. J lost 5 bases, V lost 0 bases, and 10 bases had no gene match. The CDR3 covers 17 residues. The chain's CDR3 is CASSQEISGRAGDTQYF. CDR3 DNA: TGCGCCAGCAGCCAAGAGATTTCCGGGAGGGCAGGAGATACGCAGTATTTT.

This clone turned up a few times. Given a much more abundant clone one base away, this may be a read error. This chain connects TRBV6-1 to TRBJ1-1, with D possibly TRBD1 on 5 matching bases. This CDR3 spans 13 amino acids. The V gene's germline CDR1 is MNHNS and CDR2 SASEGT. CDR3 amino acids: CSSSVRGNTEAFF. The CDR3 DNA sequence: TGTTCCAGCAGTGTGCGGGGCAACACTGAAGCTTTCTTT.

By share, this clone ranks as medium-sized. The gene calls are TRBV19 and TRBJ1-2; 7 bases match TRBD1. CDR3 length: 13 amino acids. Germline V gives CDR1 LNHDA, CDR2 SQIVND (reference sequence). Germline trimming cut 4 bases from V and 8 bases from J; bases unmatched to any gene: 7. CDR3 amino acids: CASSRGGRGGYTF. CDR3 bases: TGTGCCAGTAGTAGAGGGGGCAGAGGCGGCTACACCTTC.

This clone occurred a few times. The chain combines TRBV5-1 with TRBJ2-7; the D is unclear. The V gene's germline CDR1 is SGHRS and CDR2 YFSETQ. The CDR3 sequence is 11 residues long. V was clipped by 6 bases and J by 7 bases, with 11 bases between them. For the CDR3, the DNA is TGCGCCAGCACCCCTGAAAGTGAGCAGTACTTC. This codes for CASTPESEQYF. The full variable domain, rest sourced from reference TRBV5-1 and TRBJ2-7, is KAGVTQTPRYLIKTRGQQVTLSCSPISGHRSVSWYQQTPGQGLQFLFEYFSETQRNKGNFPGRFSGRQFSNSRSEMNVSTLELGDSALYLCASTPESEQYFGPGTRLTVT.

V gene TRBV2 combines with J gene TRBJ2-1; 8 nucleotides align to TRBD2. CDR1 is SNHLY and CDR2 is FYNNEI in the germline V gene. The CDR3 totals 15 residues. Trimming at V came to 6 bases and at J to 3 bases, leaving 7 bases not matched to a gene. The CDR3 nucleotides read TGTGCCAGCAGCGACCGGGGACTAGGCTACAATGAGCAGTTCTTC. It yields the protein CASSDRGLGYNEQFF.

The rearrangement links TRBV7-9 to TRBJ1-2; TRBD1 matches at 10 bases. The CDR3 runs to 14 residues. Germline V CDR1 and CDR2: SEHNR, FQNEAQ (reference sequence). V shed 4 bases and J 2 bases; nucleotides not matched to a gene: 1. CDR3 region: CASSSGQGNYGYTF. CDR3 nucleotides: TGTGCCAGCAGCTCGGGACAGGGGAACTATGGCTACACCTTC.

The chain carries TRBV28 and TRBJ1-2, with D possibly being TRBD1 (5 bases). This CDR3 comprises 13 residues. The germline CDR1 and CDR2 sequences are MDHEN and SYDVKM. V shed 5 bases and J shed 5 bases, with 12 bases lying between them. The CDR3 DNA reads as TGTGCCAGCAGTCCGACAGTTTCTTATGGCTACACCTTC. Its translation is CASSPTVSYGYTF.

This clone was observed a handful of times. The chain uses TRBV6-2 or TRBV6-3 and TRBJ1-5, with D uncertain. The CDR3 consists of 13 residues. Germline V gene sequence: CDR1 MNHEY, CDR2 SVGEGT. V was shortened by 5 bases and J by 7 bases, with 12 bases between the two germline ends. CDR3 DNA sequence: TGTGCCAGCAGTCCGTGGAGAGGCCAGCCCCAGCATTTT. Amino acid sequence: CASSPWRGQPQHF.

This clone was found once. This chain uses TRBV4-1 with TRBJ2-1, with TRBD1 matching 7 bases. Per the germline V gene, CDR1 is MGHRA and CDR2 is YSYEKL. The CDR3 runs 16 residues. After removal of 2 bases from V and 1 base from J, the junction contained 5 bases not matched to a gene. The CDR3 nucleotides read TGCGCCAGCAGCCAACCACAGGGGTATTCCTACAATGAGCAGTTCTTC. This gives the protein CASSQPQGYSYNEQFF.

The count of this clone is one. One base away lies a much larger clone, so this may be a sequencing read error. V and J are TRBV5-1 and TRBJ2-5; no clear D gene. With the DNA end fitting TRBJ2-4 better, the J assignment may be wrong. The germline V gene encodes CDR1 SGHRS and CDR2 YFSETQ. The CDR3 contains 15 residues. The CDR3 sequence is CASSLGLDVYGIQYF. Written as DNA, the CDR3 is TGCGCCAGCAGCTTGGGTCTCGACGTTTATGGCATTCAGTACTTC.

The CDR3 nucleotides are TGTGCCAGCAGCGGGGAATTGACTAGCGGGGAGACAGATACGCAGTATTTT. Its translation is CASSGELTSGETDTQYF. This chain uses TRBV6-2 or TRBV6-3 with TRBJ2-3, with TRBD2 identical over 11 bases. Germline CDR1 and CDR2: MNHEY and SVGEGT. J gave up 3 bases and V 6 bases, and 11 bases lay outside the gene matches. This CDR3 contains 17 residues.

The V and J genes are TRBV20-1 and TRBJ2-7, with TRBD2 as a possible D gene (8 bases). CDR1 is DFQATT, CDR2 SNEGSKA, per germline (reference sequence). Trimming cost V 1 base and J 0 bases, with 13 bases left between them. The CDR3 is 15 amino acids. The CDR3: CSARVAGQNSYEQYF. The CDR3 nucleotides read TGCAGTGCTAGAGTAGCGGGACAGAACTCCTACGAGCAGTACTTC.

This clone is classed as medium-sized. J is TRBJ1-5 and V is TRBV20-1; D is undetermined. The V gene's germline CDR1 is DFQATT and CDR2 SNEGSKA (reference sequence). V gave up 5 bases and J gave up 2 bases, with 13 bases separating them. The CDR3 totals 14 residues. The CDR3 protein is CSAPVIRGNQPQHF. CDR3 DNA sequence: TGCAGTGCTCCAGTAATAAGAGGCAATCAGCCCCAGCATTTT.

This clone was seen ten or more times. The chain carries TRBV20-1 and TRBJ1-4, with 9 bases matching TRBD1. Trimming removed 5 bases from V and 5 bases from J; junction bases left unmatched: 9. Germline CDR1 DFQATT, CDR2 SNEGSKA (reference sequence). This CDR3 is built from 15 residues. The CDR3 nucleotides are TGCAGTGCTGACCTTTCCGGGACAGGGAATGAAAAACTGTTTTTT. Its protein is CSADLSGTGNEKLFF.

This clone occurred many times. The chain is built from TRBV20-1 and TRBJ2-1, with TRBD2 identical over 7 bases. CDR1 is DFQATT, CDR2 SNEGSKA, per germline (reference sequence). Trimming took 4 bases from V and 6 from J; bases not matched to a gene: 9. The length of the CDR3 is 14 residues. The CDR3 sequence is CSATTGTMVNEQFF. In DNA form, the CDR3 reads TGCAGTGCTACAACCGGGACTATGGTCAATGAGCAGTTCTTC.

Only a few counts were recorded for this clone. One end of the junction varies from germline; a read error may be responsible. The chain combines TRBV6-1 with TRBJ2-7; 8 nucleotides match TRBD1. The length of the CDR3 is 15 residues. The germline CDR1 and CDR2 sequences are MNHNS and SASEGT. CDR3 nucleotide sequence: TGTGTCAGCACCACAGGGGCAGGGGGCCCTTACGAGCAGTACTTC. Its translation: CVSTTGAGGPYEQYF.

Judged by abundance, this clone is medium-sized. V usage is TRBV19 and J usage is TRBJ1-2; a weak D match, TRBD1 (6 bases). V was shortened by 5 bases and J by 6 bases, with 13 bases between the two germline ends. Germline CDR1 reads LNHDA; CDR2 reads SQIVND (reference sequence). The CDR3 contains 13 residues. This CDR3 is CASSARGLDGYTF. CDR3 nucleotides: TGTGCCAGTAGTGCCCGGGGGCTAGATGGCTACACCTTC.

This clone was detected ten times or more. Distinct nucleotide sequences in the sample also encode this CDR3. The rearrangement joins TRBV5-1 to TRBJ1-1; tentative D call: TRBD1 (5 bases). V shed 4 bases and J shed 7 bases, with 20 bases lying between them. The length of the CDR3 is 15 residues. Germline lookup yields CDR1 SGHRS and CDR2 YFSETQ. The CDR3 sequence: CASSPSGATRSEAFF. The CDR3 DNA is TGCGCCAGCAGCCCCTCTGGGGCCACTCGTAGTGAAGCTTTCTTT.

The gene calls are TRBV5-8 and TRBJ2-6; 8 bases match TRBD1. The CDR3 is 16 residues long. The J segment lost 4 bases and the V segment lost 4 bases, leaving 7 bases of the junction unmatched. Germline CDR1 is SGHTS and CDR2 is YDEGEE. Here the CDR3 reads CASSPGQGLGANVLTF. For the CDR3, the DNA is TGTGCCAGCAGCCCTGGACAGGGCTTAGGGGCCAACGTCCTGACTTTC.

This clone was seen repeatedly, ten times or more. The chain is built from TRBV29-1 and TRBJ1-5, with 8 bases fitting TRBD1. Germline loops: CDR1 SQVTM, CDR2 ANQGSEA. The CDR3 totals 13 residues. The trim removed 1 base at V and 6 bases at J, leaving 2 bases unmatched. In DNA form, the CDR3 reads TGCAGCGTTGAAGCTGGACAGGGTCAGCCCCAGCATTTT. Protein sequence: CSVEAGQGQPQHF. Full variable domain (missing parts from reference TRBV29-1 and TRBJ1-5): SAVISQKPSRDICQRGTSLTIQCQVDSQVTMMFWYRQQPGQSLTLIATANQGSEATYESGFVIDKFPISRPNLTFSTLTVSNMSPEDSSIYLCSVEAGQGQPQHFGDGTRLSIL.

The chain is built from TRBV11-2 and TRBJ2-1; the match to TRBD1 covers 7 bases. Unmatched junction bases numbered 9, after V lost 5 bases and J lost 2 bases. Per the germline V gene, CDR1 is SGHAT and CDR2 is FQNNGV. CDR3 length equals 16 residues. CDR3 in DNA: TGTGCCAGCAGCATAAATCCGGGACAGCCCTACAATGAGCAGTTCTTC. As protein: CASSINPGQPYNEQFF.

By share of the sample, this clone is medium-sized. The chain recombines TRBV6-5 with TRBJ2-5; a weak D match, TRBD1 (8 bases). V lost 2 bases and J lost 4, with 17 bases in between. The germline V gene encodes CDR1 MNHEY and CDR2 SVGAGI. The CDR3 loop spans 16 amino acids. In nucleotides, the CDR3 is TGTGCCAGCAGTTACGCGGGAGACAGGGGTGGAGAGACCCAGTACTTC. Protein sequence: CASSYAGDRGGETQYF.